The clone carrying this T cell receptor (beta chain) came up a few times. Antigen: not known. This record belongs to a study of T cells in localized non-small cell lung cancer. Whole-study findings and limits: Paired adjacent lung recovered a median about 60 of the top 100 tumor clones. Adjacent uninvolved lung tissue had the highest T cell clonality, exceeding tumor.

Sequencing used immunoSEQ multiplex PCR; TCRdb keeps in-frame clones, though not all of them. The table lists roughly 2,000 clones, under 30% of them singletons. This TCR derives from a female donor older than 55 with stage I lung adenocarcinoma. The sequencing used normal lung tissue next to the tumor, collected before any cancer treatment.

CDR3 sequence (DNA): TGTGCCAGCAGCCCGGGGACTAGCGGGAGTGAAGATACGCAGTATTTT. It specifies CASSPGTSGSEDTQYF. This rearrangement joins TRBV9 to TRBJ2-3, with 14 bases lining up with TRBD2. Germline values: CDR1 SGDLS, CDR2 YYNGEE. This CDR3 is built from 16 residues. The ends lost 4 bases at V and 5 bases at J; junction bases unmatched: 6.